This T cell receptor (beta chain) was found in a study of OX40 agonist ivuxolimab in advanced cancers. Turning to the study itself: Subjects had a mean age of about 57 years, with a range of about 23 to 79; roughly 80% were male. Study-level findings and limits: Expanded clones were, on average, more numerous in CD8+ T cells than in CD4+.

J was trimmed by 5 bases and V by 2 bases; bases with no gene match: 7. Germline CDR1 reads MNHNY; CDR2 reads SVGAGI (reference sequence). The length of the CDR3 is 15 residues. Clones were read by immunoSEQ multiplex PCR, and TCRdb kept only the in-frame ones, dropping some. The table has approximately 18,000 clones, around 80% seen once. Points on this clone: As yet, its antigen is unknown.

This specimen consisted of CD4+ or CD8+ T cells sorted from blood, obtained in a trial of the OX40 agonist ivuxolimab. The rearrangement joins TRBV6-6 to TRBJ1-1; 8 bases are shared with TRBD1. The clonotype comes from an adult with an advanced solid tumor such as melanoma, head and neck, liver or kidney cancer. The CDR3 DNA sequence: TGTGCCAGCAGTTACGGCAGACAGGGGAAGACTGAAGCTTTCTTT. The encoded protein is CASSYGRQGKTEAFF.